The present TCR beta chain was sequenced within a study of regulatory T cells in long-lasting Graves disease. Study at large: Graves' patients diagnosed newly had used antithyroid drugs under 3 months.

iRepertoire HTBI primers and Arm-PCR of CDR3 regions built TCR beta libraries. In the study's own analysis: Overall, samples carried around 60 TRBV and some 15 TRBJ segments. TCRdb fed the multiplex PCR reads into MiXCR, producing one record per CDR3 protein. In this record, the V and J calls reflect TCRdb's handling and not the investigators' own analysis. The table lists roughly 520,000 distinct CDR3 sequences, more than 10% of them singletons. The sample's time point: newly diagnosed GD, antithyroid drugs for less than 3 months. From RNA extracted from PBMCs, the TCR library was made. Per germline, CDR1 SGHTA and CDR2 FQGTGA. The V and J ends lost 6 bases and 3 bases, in that order; junction bases with no gene match: 11. The CDR3 runs to 16 residues. The same data also went into a second study, on T cells in Graves' hyperthyroidism and ophthalmopathy. As reported in that work: Blood also showed most of the thyroid clonotypes that were expanded above 0.001.

J is TRBJ2-1 and V is TRBV7-3; 7 bases are a match to TRBD2. The specimen was peripheral blood mononuclear cells (PBMCs), collected at new diagnosis, from a patient treated with antithyroid drugs. The sequence came from a woman in her 30s with Graves disease. The CDR3 DNA sequence: TGTGCCAGCAGTCTAGGCCCTAGCGGACTCTACAATGAGCAGTTCTTC. It yields the protein CASSLGPSGLYNEQFF.